This T cell receptor (beta chain) was identified during a study of T cell responses to AZD1222 COVID-19 vaccine. At the level of the study: Investigators merged groups given second doses at roughly 4 or roughly 12 weeks.

Study conclusions and caveats: Increases in Spike-specific TCR breadth and depth were seen after two AZD1222 doses. Clonal diversity may have been underestimated in mostly white British donors. Repertoires were sampled only after the peak T cell response.

On this clone itself: What it binds is unknown.

V was shortened by 0 bases and J by 6 bases, with 12 bases between the two germline ends. This CDR3 spans 15 amino acids. The germline gives CDR1 LNHNV, CDR2 YYDKDF (reference sequence). Clones were sequenced by immunoSEQ multiplex PCR, and TCRdb holds only the in-frame ones, with some missing. This sample has 85,000 to 90,000 clones; more than 70% occur once, and the top ten carry about 2%. This specimen was peripheral blood, taken on day 0 of AZD1222 vaccination. The chain couples TRBV15 to TRBJ2-1; D is unresolved. The clonotype was recovered from an adult in good health. The CDR3 sequence is CATSRDRVPSNEQFF. CDR3 coding DNA: TGTGCCACCAGCAGAGATAGGGTCCCTTCCAATGAGCAGTTCTTC.